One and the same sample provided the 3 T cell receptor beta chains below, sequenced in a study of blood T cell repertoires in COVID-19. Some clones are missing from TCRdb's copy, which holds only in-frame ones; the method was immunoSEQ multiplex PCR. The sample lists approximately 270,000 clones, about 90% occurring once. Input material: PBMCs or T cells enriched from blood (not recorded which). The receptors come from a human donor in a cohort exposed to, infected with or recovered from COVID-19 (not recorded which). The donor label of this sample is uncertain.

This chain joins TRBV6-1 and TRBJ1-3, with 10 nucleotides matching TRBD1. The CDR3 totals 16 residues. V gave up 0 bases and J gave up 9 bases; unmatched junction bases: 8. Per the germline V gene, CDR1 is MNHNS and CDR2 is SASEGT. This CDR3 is CASSEARTGGFATIYF. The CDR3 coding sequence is TGTGCCAGCAGTGAAGCGCGGACAGGGGGTTTCGCCACCATATATTTT.

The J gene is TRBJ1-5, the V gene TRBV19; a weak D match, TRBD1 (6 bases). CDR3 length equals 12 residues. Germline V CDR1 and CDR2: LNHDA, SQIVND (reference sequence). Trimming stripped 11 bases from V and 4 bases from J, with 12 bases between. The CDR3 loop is CASRGANQPQHF. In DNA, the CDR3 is TGTGCCTCCCGGGGGGCTAATCAGCCCCAGCATTTT.

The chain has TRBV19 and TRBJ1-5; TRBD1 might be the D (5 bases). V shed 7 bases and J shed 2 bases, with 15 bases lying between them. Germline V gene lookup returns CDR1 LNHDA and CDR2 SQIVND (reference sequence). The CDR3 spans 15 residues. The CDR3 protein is CASTYRGLGNQPQHF. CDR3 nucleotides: TGTGCCAGTACCTATCGGGGGTTGGGCAATCAGCCCCAGCATTTT. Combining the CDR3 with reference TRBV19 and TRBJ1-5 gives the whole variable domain DGGITQSPKYLFRKEGQNVTLSCEQNLNHDAMYWYRQDPGQGLRLIYYSQIVNDFQKGDIAEGYSVSREKKESFPLTVTSAQKNPTAFYLCASTYRGLGNQPQHFGDGTRLSIL.